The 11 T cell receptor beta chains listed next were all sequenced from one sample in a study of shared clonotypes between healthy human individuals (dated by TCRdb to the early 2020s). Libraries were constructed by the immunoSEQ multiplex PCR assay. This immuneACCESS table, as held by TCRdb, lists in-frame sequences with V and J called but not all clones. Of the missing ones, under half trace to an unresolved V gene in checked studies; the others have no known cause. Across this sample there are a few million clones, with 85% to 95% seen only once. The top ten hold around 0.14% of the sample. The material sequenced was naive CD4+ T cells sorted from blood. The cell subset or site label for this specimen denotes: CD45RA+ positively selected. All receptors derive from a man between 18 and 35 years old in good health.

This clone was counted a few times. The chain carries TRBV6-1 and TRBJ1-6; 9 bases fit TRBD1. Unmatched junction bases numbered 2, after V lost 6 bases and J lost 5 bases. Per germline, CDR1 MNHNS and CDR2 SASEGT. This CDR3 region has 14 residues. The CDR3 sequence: CASRRTGDNSPLHF. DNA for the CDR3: TGTGCCAGCAGACGGACAGGGGATAATTCACCCCTCCACTTT.

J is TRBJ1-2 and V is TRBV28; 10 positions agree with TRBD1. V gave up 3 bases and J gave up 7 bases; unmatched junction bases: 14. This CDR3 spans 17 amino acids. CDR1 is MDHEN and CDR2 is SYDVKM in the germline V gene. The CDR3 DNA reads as TGTGCCAGCAGTTTTGGGACAGGGGCCAACTTTGAGGGTGGCTACACCTTC. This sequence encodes CASSFGTGANFEGGYTF.

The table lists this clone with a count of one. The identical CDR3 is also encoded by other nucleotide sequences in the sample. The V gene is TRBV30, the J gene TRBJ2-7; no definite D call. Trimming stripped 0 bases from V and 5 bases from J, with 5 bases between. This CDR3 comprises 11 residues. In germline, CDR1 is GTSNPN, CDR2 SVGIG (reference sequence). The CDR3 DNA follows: TGTGCCTGGAGTGTAAAGGACGAGCAGTACTTC. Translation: CAWSVKDEQYF.

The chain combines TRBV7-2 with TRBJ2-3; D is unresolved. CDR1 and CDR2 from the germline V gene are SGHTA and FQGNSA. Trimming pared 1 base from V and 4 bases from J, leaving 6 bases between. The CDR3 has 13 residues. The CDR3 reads CASSLVLADTQYF. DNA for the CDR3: TGTGCCAGCAGCTTAGTCTTGGCAGATACGCAGTATTTT. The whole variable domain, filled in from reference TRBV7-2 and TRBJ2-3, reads GAGVSQSPSNKVTEKGKDVELRCDPISGHTALYWYRQSLGQGLEFLIYFQGNSAPDKSGLPSDRFSAERTGGSVSTLTIQRTQQEDSAVYLCASSLVLADTQYFGPGTRLTVL.

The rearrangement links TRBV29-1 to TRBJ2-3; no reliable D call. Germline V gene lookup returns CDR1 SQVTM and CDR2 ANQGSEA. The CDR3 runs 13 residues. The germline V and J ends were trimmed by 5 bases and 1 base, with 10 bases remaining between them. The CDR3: CSVRGGRTDTQYF. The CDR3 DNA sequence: TGCAGCGTTCGCGGCGGACGCACAGATACGCAGTATTTT.

CDR3 in amino acids: CASSLAGTGGKNIQYF. CDR3 bases: TGTGCCAGCAGCTTAGCAGGGACAGGGGGAAAAAACATTCAGTACTTC. The V gene is TRBV7-8, the J gene TRBJ2-4; 11 bases fit TRBD1. Germline-derived CDR1 and CDR2 are SGHVS and FQNEAQ. The CDR3 has 16 residues. The ends lost 0 bases at V and 4 bases at J; junction bases unmatched: 2.

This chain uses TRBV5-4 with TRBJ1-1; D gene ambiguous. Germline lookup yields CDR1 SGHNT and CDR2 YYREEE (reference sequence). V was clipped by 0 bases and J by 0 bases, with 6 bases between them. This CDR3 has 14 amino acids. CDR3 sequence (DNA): TGTGCCAGCAGCTTGGTTTCGTTGAACACTGAAGCTTTCTTT. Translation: CASSLVSLNTEAFF.

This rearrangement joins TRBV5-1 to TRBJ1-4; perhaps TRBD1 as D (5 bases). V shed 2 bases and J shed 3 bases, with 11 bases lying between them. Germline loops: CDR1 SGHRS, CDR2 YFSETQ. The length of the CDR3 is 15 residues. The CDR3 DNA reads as TGCGCCAGCAGCTTAGGGGAGCGGGCTAATGAAAAACTGTTTTTT. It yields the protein CASSLGERANEKLFF. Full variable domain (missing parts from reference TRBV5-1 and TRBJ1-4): KAGVTQTPRYLIKTRGQQVTLSCSPISGHRSVSWYQQTPGQGLQFLFEYFSETQRNKGNFPGRFSGRQFSNSRSEMNVSTLELGDSALYLCASSLGERANEKLFFGSGTQLSVL.

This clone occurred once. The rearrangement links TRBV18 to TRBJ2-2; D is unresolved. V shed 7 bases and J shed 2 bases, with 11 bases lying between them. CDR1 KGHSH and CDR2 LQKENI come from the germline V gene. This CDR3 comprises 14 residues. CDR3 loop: CASLRGPNTGELFF. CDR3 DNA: TGTGCCAGCTTGAGAGGCCCTAACACCGGGGAGCTGTTTTTT. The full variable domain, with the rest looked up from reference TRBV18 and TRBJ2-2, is NAGVMQNPRHLVRRRGQEARLRCSPMKGHSHVYWYRQLPEEGLKFMVYLQKENIIDESGMPKERFSAEFPKEGPSILRIQQVVRGDSAAYFCASLRGPNTGELFFGEGSRLTVL.

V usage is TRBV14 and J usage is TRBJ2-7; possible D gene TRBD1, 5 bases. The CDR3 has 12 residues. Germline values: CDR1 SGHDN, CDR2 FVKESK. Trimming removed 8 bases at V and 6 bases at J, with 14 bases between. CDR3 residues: CASHQDTGEQYF. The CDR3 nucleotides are TGTGCCAGCCACCAGGACACTGGCGAGCAGTACTTC.

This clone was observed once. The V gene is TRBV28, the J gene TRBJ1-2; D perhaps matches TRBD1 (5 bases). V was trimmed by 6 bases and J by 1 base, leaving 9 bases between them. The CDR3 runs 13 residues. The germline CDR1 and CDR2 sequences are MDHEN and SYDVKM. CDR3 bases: TGTGCCAGCAGCCTGACAGTTAACTATGGCTACACCTTC. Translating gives CASSLTVNYGYTF.